The 19 T cell receptor beta chains below were found in one sample sequenced in a study of control samples from healthy donors and cancer patients. Sequenced by immunoSEQ multiplex PCR; TCRdb stores in-frame clones only, minus some. Of about 89,000 clones in the sample, around 86% were seen once. Material: blood. Every receptor here comes from a man aged 30 to 39 in good health.

Only a few counts were recorded for this clone. J is TRBJ2-2 and V is TRBV30, with 8 bases aligning to TRBD2. The V gene end was trimmed by 8 bases and the J gene end by 4 bases; junction bases not matched to a gene: 12. Per the germline V gene, CDR1 is GTSNPN and CDR2 is SVGIG (reference sequence). The CDR3 length is 15 residues. For the CDR3, the DNA is TGTGCCGCTGCCTGGCCGGGGGGGCGCACCGGGGAGCTGTTTTTT. Protein: CAAAWPGGRTGELFF.

V is TRBV7-9 and J is TRBJ1-2; no clear D. Germline CDR1 reads SEHNR; CDR2 reads FQNEAQ (reference sequence). Trimming took 6 bases from V and 4 from J, leaving 6 bases between them. The CDR3 loop spans 11 amino acids. CDR3 sequence: CASSWGYGYTF. In nucleotides, the CDR3 is TGTGCCAGCAGTTGGGGCTATGGCTACACCTTC.

The chain links TRBV7-6 to TRBJ1-6, with D perhaps TRBD1 (6 bases). CDR1 and CDR2 from the germline V gene are SGHVS and FNYEAQ. This CDR3 comprises 18 residues. Trimming shortened V by 5 bases and J by 4 bases, and 21 bases separated the two germline ends. In DNA form, the CDR3 reads TGTGCCAGCAGCGCCCAGGGGAACGGGGGGCTTTATAATTCACCCCTCCACTTT. Amino acids: CASSAQGNGGLYNSPLHF. Using reference TRBV7-6 and TRBJ1-6 for the parts outside the CDR3, the full variable domain is GAGVSQSPRYKVTKRGQDVALRCDPISGHVSLYWYRQALGQGPEFLTYFNYEAQQDKSGLPNDRFSAERPEGSISTLTIQRTEQRDSAMYRCASSAQGNGGLYNSPLHFGNGTRLTVT.

This clone appeared once. The sample holds other DNA sequences that translate to the same CDR3. The CDR3 sequence: CATSDLGPENTGELFF. The CDR3 nucleotides read TGTGCCACCAGTGATTTAGGGCCTGAGAACACCGGGGAGCTGTTTTTT. The chain links TRBV24-1 to TRBJ2-2; D uncertain. The CDR3 totals 16 residues. Trimming took off 1 base at V and 1 base at J, with 9 bases between the two ends. Germline CDR1 reads KGHDR; CDR2 reads SFDVKD.

Of note for this clone: Other DNA sequences from this sample encode an identical CDR3 as well. This sequence joins TRBV4-2 and TRBJ1-5, with D possibly being TRBD1 (5 bases). This CDR3 contains 16 residues. Germline V gene lookup returns CDR1 LGHNA and CDR2 YNFKEQ. V was shortened by 0 bases and J by 1 base, with 10 bases between the two germline ends. The CDR3 DNA reads TGTGCCAGCAGCCAAGATGGGCAGGGCAGCAATCAGCCCCAGCATTTT. Translating gives CASSQDGQGSNQPQHF.

This chain connects TRBV19 to TRBJ2-1; no firm D call. The germline V gene has CDR1 LNHDA and CDR2 SQIVND (reference sequence). V shed 2 bases and J shed 5 bases, with 7 bases lying between them. This CDR3 has 13 amino acids. The CDR3 protein is CASSISRDNEQFF. CDR3 coding DNA: TGTGCCAGTAGTATAAGCAGAGACAATGAGCAGTTCTTC.

The V gene is TRBV6-5, the J gene TRBJ1-1, with 9 nucleotides matching TRBD1. This CDR3 comprises 16 residues. After removal of 4 bases from V and 4 bases from J, the junction contained 10 bases not matched to a gene. Per germline, CDR1 MNHEY and CDR2 SVGAGI. The CDR3 protein is CASSSADRGGSTEAFF. CDR3 nucleotide sequence: TGTGCCAGCAGTTCCGCGGACAGGGGAGGATCCACTGAAGCTTTCTTT.

This clone has a single count. The chain joins TRBV3-1 (or the pseudogene TRBV3-2) to TRBJ1-3; D is ambiguous. Germline V lookup: CDR1 LGHDT, CDR2 YNNKEL (reference sequence). Trimming took 1 base from V and 0 from J, leaving 10 bases between them. The CDR3 covers 16 residues. Here the CDR3 reads CASSQVAGPSGNTIYF. The CDR3 DNA is TGTGCCAGCAGCCAAGTAGCAGGACCCTCTGGAAACACCATATATTTT.

V usage is TRBV7-8 and J usage is TRBJ1-5, with D maybe TRBD1 (5 bases). The CDR3 runs 13 residues. Trimming removed 5 bases from V and 5 bases from J, with 10 bases in between. CDR1 SGHVS and CDR2 FQNEAQ come from the germline V gene. CDR3 nucleotide sequence: TGTGCCAGCAGCCGGACACAAGATCAGCCCCAGCATTTT. Its protein product is CASSRTQDQPQHF.

The rearrangement joins TRBV5-4 to TRBJ2-5; possibly TRBD2 for D (6 bases). The CDR3 contains 13 residues. Germline CDR1 and CDR2: SGHNT and YYREEE (reference sequence). V gave up 0 bases and J gave up 3 bases, with 6 bases separating them. Here the CDR3 reads CASSLASEETQYF. CDR3 in DNA: TGTGCCAGCAGCTTGGCTAGCGAAGAGACCCAGTACTTC.

The rearrangement joins TRBV7-2 to TRBJ2-5; D perhaps matches TRBD2 (5 bases). Germline assignment: CDR1 SGHTA and CDR2 FQGNSA. This CDR3 has 14 residues. V was pared by 5 bases and J by 0 bases, with 10 bases between. CDR3 amino acids: CASSLGRYQETQYF. In DNA form, the CDR3 reads TGTGCCAGCAGCCTAGGGAGATACCAAGAGACCCAGTACTTC.

J is TRBJ2-1 and V is TRBV7-2, with 7 bases lining up with TRBD2. Trimming took 4 bases from V and 8 from J; bases not matched to a gene: 11. Per germline, CDR1 SGHTA and CDR2 FQGNSA. The length of the CDR3 is 15 residues. CDR3 amino acids: CASSSLVGAGDEQFF. The CDR3 DNA reads TGTGCCAGCAGCTCCTTAGTCGGGGCGGGGGATGAGCAGTTCTTC.

The chain employs TRBV24-1 and TRBJ1-2; unclear D gene. V was clipped by 9 bases and J by 5 bases, with 15 bases between them. CDR1 is KGHDR and CDR2 is SFDVKD in the germline V gene. This CDR3 comprises 13 residues. The CDR3 is CATGHGDRYGYTF. Here the CDR3 DNA reads TGTGCCACCGGCCACGGGGATAGGTATGGCTACACCTTC.

The V call is TRBV7-6, the J call TRBJ2-2; TRBD1 matches at 8 bases. CDR3 size: 15 residues. Germline V gives CDR1 SGHVS, CDR2 FNYEAQ. After removal of 4 bases from V and 7 bases from J, the junction contained 8 bases not matched to a gene. In DNA, the CDR3 is TGTGCCAGCAGCTCCAGGACAGGGCAGAGCGGGGAGCTGTTTTTT. It yields the protein CASSSRTGQSGELFF.

This chain joins TRBV7-2 and TRBJ1-3; D remains unclear. CDR1 SGHTA and CDR2 FQGNSA come from the germline V gene. The CDR3 runs to 14 residues. Trimming pared 1 base from V and 0 bases from J, leaving 4 bases between. CDR3 bases: TGTGCCAGCAGCTTAGGGTTCTCTGGAAACACCATATATTTT. Protein sequence: CASSLGFSGNTIYF.

The chain employs TRBV5-6 and TRBJ2-4; 9 bases map to TRBD1. Germline V lookup: CDR1 SGHDT, CDR2 YYEEEE. The CDR3 covers 16 residues. With 0 bases clipped from V and 7 bases from J, the junction kept 8 bases outside the gene matches. This chain's CDR3 is CASSLGLQGAGNIQYF. CDR3 sequence (DNA): TGTGCCAGCAGCTTGGGATTACAGGGGGCAGGCAACATTCAGTACTTC.

V gene TRBV25-1 combines with J gene TRBJ1-3, with D possibly matching TRBD1 (5 bases). V was clipped by 8 bases and J by 1 base, with 15 bases between them. The CDR3 length is 15 residues. Germline V CDR1 and CDR2: MGHDK, SYGVNS. CDR3 bases: TGTGCCAGCCAGCCCTGGGACGAGTCTGGAAACACCATATATTTT. It is translated as CASQPWDESGNTIYF.

The rearrangement joins TRBV5-5 to TRBJ1-1, with D perhaps matching TRBD1 (5 bases). CDR3 length: 16 residues. From germline, CDR1 is SGHKS and CDR2 YYEKEE (reference sequence). Between the trimmed V and J ends, which lost 2 bases and 3 bases, there was a span of 17 bases. The CDR3 loop is CASSFVLRGGDTEAFF. CDR3 nucleotides: TGTGCCAGCAGCTTCGTGTTACGGGGGGGAGACACTGAAGCTTTCTTT.

The chain uses TRBV6-5 and TRBJ2-1, with 8 bases identical to TRBD2. The CDR3 is 15 residues long. J lost 5 bases, V lost 0 bases, and 3 bases had no gene match. Germline V lookup: CDR1 MNHEY, CDR2 SVGAGI. CDR3 DNA sequence: TGTGCCAGCAGTTACTCCGGGGGGGCCCACAATGAGCAGTTCTTC. It encodes CASSYSGGAHNEQFF.